A single sample is the source of the 20 T cell receptor beta chains below, sequenced in a study of blood T cell repertoires in COVID-19. Assay: immunoSEQ multiplex PCR; the TCRdb copy retains only in-frame clones and omits some. The sample shows 350,000 or so clones, more than 85% of them seen only once. Sequences were obtained from PBMCs or T cells enriched from blood (not recorded which). Receptors were obtained from a woman aged 30 to 39 who had recovered from COVID-19.

This chain uses TRBV5-5 with TRBJ2-7; D remains unclear. The CDR3 is 12 amino acids. The germline CDR1 and CDR2 sequences are SGHKS and YYEKEE (reference sequence). The V gene lost 4 bases and the J gene lost 0 bases, with 5 bases spanning the gap. The CDR3 spells CASSLSSYEQYF. CDR3 coding DNA: TGTGCCAGCAGCCTGAGCTCCTACGAGCAGTACTTC.

This chain uses TRBV9 with TRBJ1-3; no definite D call. The CDR3 is made up of 13 amino acids. Per the germline V gene, CDR1 is SGDLS and CDR2 is YYNGEE. V was trimmed by 0 bases and J by 5 bases, leaving 6 bases between them. CDR3: CASSVDARNTIYF. The CDR3, as DNA: TGTGCCAGCAGCGTAGACGCGAGAAACACCATATATTTT.

The CDR3 bases are TGTGCCACCAGCAGGGCCTCCGGCGGGGGCGCGTTCTTC. Translating it yields CATSRASGGGAFF. V is TRBV15 and J is TRBJ2-1, with D possibly being TRBD2 (7 bases). Germline CDR1 is LNHNV and CDR2 is YYDKDF (reference sequence). Trimming pared 3 bases from V and 15 bases from J, leaving 18 bases between. The CDR3 contains 13 residues.

The sample holds one count of this clone. V gene TRBV4-2 combines with J gene TRBJ2-5, with D possibly being TRBD2 (7 bases). This CDR3 has 17 residues. V gave up 0 bases and J gave up 0 bases, with 14 bases separating them. The V gene's germline CDR1 is LGHNA and CDR2 YNFKEQ. The CDR3 sequence: CASSQDWGGAYQETQYF. In DNA form, the CDR3 reads TGTGCCAGCAGCCAAGATTGGGGGGGGGCGTACCAAGAGACCCAGTACTTC.

The chain combines TRBV28 with TRBJ1-1; 11 bases align to TRBD1. The junction had 7 bases not matched to a gene; V was cut back by 6 bases and J by 7 bases. Germline CDR1 MDHEN, CDR2 SYDVKM. The CDR3 is 14 amino acids. The CDR3 nucleotides read TGTGCCAGCAGCGACCCCGGGACAGGGGGTGAAGCTTTCTTT. The encoded protein is CASSDPGTGGEAFF.

CDR3 region: CASSLLSGAEQYF. CDR3 DNA sequence: TGTGCCAGCAGCTTATTATCAGGCGCCGAGCAGTACTTC. The chain links TRBV7-9 to TRBJ2-7; no clear D. Trimming removed 2 bases from V and 6 bases from J, with 11 bases in between. Germline-derived CDR1 and CDR2 are SEHNR and FQNEAQ (reference sequence). This CDR3 is built from 13 residues.

The chain has TRBV3-1 (or the pseudogene TRBV3-2) and TRBJ2-3; D unclear. V was clipped by 2 bases and J by 4 bases, with 13 bases between them. Germline V CDR1 and CDR2: LGHDT, YNNKEL (reference sequence). The CDR3 totals 15 residues. CDR3 DNA sequence: TGTGCCAGCAGCCAAAACAGAGTAACGTCAGATACGCAGTATTTT. It encodes CASSQNRVTSDTQYF.

This clone was seen just once. The rearrangement links TRBV11-3 to TRBJ2-1; 12 bases line up with TRBD1. The CDR3 covers 15 residues. Unmatched junction bases numbered 6, after V lost 5 bases and J lost 7 bases. Per germline, CDR1 SGHNT and CDR2 YENEEA. The CDR3 loop is CASSPRGQGANEQFF. The CDR3 coding sequence is TGTGCCAGCAGCCCCAGGGGACAGGGGGCAAATGAGCAGTTCTTC. The full variable domain, rest sourced from reference TRBV11-3 and TRBJ2-1, is EAGVVQSPRYKIIEKKQPVAFWCNPISGHNTLYWYLQNLGQGPELLIRYENEEAVDDSQLPKDRFSAERLKGVDSTLKIQPAELGDSAVYLCASSPRGQGANEQFFGPGTRLTVL.

The chain couples TRBV7-3 to TRBJ1-2; 8 nucleotides agree with TRBD1. This CDR3 is built from 13 residues. J was trimmed by 3 bases and V by 5 bases; bases with no gene match: 2. Germline-derived CDR1 and CDR2 are SGHTA and FQGTGA. CDR3 DNA: TGTGCCAGCAGCGTGGGACAGGACTATGGCTACACCTTC. Its translation is CASSVGQDYGYTF.

The chain carries TRBV24-1 and TRBJ1-2; TRBD1 aligns across 7 bases. This CDR3 contains 14 residues. Per germline, CDR1 KGHDR and CDR2 SFDVKD. V lost 4 bases, J lost 4 bases, and 5 bases stayed unmatched. CDR3 region: CATSDRDRSYGYTF. The CDR3, as DNA: TGTGCCACCAGTGACCGGGACAGAAGCTATGGCTACACCTTC.

J is TRBJ2-2 and V is TRBV19; 10 bases are shared with TRBD1. The CDR3 is 16 residues long. The junction had 7 bases not matched to a gene; V was cut back by 5 bases and J by 4 bases. Germline-derived CDR1 and CDR2 are LNHDA and SQIVND (reference sequence). Written as DNA, the CDR3 is TGTGCCAGTAGTCGGGACAGGGGAGTGCGCACCGGGGAGCTGTTTTTT. Translation: CASSRDRGVRTGELFF.

This rearrangement joins TRBV28 to TRBJ1-4, with 11 nucleotides matching TRBD1. V shed 6 bases, J shed 8 bases, and the junction held 11 bases outside the gene matches. From germline, CDR1 is MDHEN and CDR2 SYDVKM. This CDR3 contains 16 residues. The CDR3: CASRLQPGQGGEKLFF. The CDR3, as DNA: TGTGCCAGCAGACTTCAACCGGGACAGGGGGGCGAAAAACTGTTTTTT.

The rearrangement links TRBV19 to TRBJ1-5; 7 nucleotides align to TRBD1. Germline V gene sequence: CDR1 LNHDA, CDR2 SQIVND (reference sequence). J lost 2 bases, V lost 3 bases, and 10 bases had no gene match. The CDR3 spans 17 residues. The CDR3 bases are TGTGCCAGTAGTATCCTCCGAGGGGGCGGAGGCAATCAGCCCCAGCATTTT. Amino acid sequence: CASSILRGGGGNQPQHF.

In this sample, this clone turned up once. The chain links TRBV4-1 to TRBJ1-5, with 8 bases lining up with TRBD1. The trim removed 1 base at V and 4 bases at J, leaving 9 bases unmatched. This CDR3 comprises 17 residues. Germline V gene data show CDR1 as MGHRA and CDR2 as YSYEKL. CDR3 nucleotide sequence: TGCGCCAGCAGCCAAGCCGGAGGACAGGGTGGAAATCAGCCCCAGCATTTT. It translates to CASSQAGGQGGNQPQHF.

V and J are TRBV4-3 and TRBJ1-2, with 8 bases fitting TRBD1. The CDR3 is 15 amino acids. Germline values: CDR1 LGHNA, CDR2 YSLEER. The J segment lost 4 bases and the V segment lost 3 bases, leaving 7 bases of the junction unmatched. The CDR3 nucleotides read TGCGCCAGCAGCCACGGACAGGGTTCACCCTATGGCTACACCTTC. It is translated as CASSHGQGSPYGYTF.

This chain links TRBV27 with TRBJ1-1; D is uncertain. From germline, CDR1 is MNHEY and CDR2 SMNVEV (reference sequence). This CDR3 has 15 residues. V was pared by 0 bases and J by 0 bases, with 8 bases between. The CDR3 DNA sequence: TGTGCCAGCAGTTTATCCGCACTTATGAACACTGAAGCTTTCTTT. Protein product: CASSLSALMNTEAFF.

This sequence joins TRBV19 and TRBJ1-1; possibly TRBD1 for D (5 bases). Trimming pared 3 bases from V and 0 bases from J, leaving 11 bases between. Germline-derived CDR1 and CDR2 are LNHDA and SQIVND (reference sequence). The CDR3 loop spans 15 amino acids. The CDR3 loop is CASSIEGLLNTEAFF. The CDR3 DNA reads as TGTGCCAGTAGTATTGAGGGACTGCTGAACACTGAAGCTTTCTTT.

This chain links TRBV7-6 with TRBJ2-1, with 7 bases aligning to TRBD2. Trimming took 5 bases from V and 5 from J; bases not matched to a gene: 9. The CDR3 spans 15 residues. In germline, CDR1 is SGHVS, CDR2 FNYEAQ. The CDR3 spells CASSTRTRPDNEQFF. As DNA, the CDR3 is TGTGCCAGCAGCACCCGGACTAGACCCGACAATGAGCAGTTCTTC.

This chain joins TRBV4-2 and TRBJ2-7; 8 bases agree with TRBD1. Looked up from germline, CDR1 is LGHNA and CDR2 is YNFKEQ. Trimming took 4 bases from V and 4 from J; bases not matched to a gene: 9. CDR3 length: 15 amino acids. The CDR3 spells CASSPRWTGLYEQYF. CDR3 nucleotide sequence: TGTGCCAGCAGCCCCCGGTGGACAGGGCTGTACGAGCAGTACTTC.

This rearrangement joins TRBV19 to TRBJ2-7; 7 bases fit TRBD1. The CDR3 is 18 residues long. The ends lost 2 bases at V and 2 bases at J; junction bases unmatched: 15. Germline assignment: CDR1 LNHDA and CDR2 SQIVND (reference sequence). DNA for the CDR3: TGTGCCAGTAGTATATACCACCTCCGGGACAGCAACACCTACGAGCAGTACTTC. The encoded protein is CASSIYHLRDSNTYEQYF.